This T cell receptor beta chain was retrieved from a study of control samples from healthy donors and cancer patients. The CDR3 totals 16 residues. CDR1 and CDR2 (germline): KGHDR, SFDVKD. V lost 3 bases, J lost 2 bases, and 7 bases stayed unmatched. Using immunoSEQ multiplex PCR, the repertoire was profiled, and TCRdb retains in-frame clones only, with some absent. Of about 84,000 clones listed, more than 65% are singletons. The source of this sequence is a man aged 55 to 69 with head and neck cancer. The V and J genes are TRBV24-1 and TRBJ2-5, with 8 bases that match TRBD2. The sequenced sample consisted of PBMCs. The CDR3 DNA is TGTGCCACCAGTGATAGGGTAGCGGGGACTCAAGAGACCCAGTACTTC. Protein sequence: CATSDRVAGTQETQYF.